These T cell receptor beta chains were read from a single sample in a study of cytomegalovirus exposure and HLA in healthy donors. Repertoires were generated with immunoSEQ multiplex PCR, while TCRdb's copy carries only in-frame clones and drops some. The sample comprises about 180,000 clones, 75% to 85% of which are singletons, and about 2.2% rests with the top ten. Sequencing was performed on PBMCs. Receptors originate from a woman under 40 in good health and CMV-seronegative. The CDR3 runs from the conserved cysteine through the conserved F or W. A D gene is named only where the DNA matches it firmly. For some rows the clone size is stated as once, few or many, or as a class when expanded; others skip it.

J	V	D	size	DNA	CDR3
TRBJ2-3	TRBV6-1	-	-	TGTGCCAGCACTCGAGCCGGGGTCGATACGCAGTATTTT	CASTRAGVDTQYF
TRBJ2-5	TRBV18	-	-	TGTGCCAGCTCACCACCTGACCGGGGGCAAGAGACCCAGTACTTC	CASSPPDRGQETQYF
TRBJ2-3	TRBV19	TRBD2	-	TGTGCCAGTAGTATCCGCGGGGGGGCGACAGATACGCAGTATTTT	CASSIRGGATDTQYF
TRBJ2-3	TRBV5-1	-	-	TGCGCCAGCAGCTTGGACAGTAGCACAGATACGCAGTATTTT	CASSLDSSTDTQYF
TRBJ1-2	TRBV10-2	-	-	TGCGCCAGCGGACTTCAGGCGAACTATGGCTACACCTTC	CASGLQANYGYTF
TRBJ2-7	TRBV14	TRBD1	-	TGTGCCAGCAGCGGACAGGCTGCCTACGAGCAGTACTTC	CASSGQAAYEQYF
TRBJ2-2	TRBV27	-	-	TGTGCCAGCAACAAGGAGGCCGGGGACACCGGGGAGCTGTTTTTT	CASNKEAGDTGELFF
TRBJ2-1	TRBV19	TRBD2	-	TGTGCCATTAGACTAGCGGGAGAAAACAATGAGCAGTTCTTC	CAIRLAGENNEQFF
TRBJ1-1	TRBV6-1	TRBD1	once	TGTGCCAGCAGTTGGGACAGCATGAACACTGAAGCTTTCTTT	CASSWDSMNTEAFF
TRBJ2-7	TRBV4-1	-	-	TGCGCCAGCAGCCAAATTCTAACCAGAAGGCAGGACTACGAGCAGTACTTC	CASSQILTRRQDYEQYF
TRBJ2-1	TRBV5-3	-	-	TGTGCCAGAAGCCACCCCAACTTAGACTCTAGCTCCTACAATGAGCAGTTCTTC	CARSHPNLDSSSYNEQFF
TRBJ2-1	TRBV4-1	TRBD2	-	TGCGCCAGCAGCCAAGATCGTTTACTAGCGGGAGGTAACCCATCCTACAATGAGCAGTTCTTC	CASSQDRLLAGGNPSYNEQFF
TRBJ2-2	TRBV19	-	-	TGTGCCAGTACCACGACCGGGGTGTACACCGGGGAGCTGTTTTTT	CASTTTGVYTGELFF
TRBJ2-1	TRBV7-2	TRBD2	once	TGTGCCAGCAGCGCCCCCGGGACTAGCGGGAATGAGCAGTTCTTC	CASSAPGTSGNEQFF
TRBJ2-7	TRBV19	-	-	TGTGCCAGTAGCCTCCAATCCGGTCTCTACGAGCAGTACTTC	CASSLQSGLYEQYF
TRBJ2-2	TRBV15	TRBD2	-	TGTGCCACCAGCAACGGGAGGGACACCGGGGAGCTGTTTTTT	CATSNGRDTGELFF
TRBJ2-1	TRBV7-8	TRBD2	-	TGTGCCAGCAGCCTTTTAGCGGGGGGGGGTGTTGAGCAGTTCTTC	CASSLLAGGGVEQFF
TRBJ2-3	TRBV27	-	once	TGTGCCAGCAGCCCGTCCTCCGGGACTCCGTCCGCAGATACGCAGTATTTT	CASSPSSGTPSADTQYF
TRBJ1-5	TRBV28	-	-	TGTGCCAGCAGTTTTATCGTCAATCAGCCCCAGCATTTT	CASSFIVNQPQHF
TRBJ2-4	TRBV9	-	-	TGTGCCAGCAGCGTAGGGGGGGACGCCAAAAACATTCAGTACTTC	CASSVGGDAKNIQYF
TRBJ2-7	TRBV28	TRBD1	-	TGTGCCAGCAGTTCCGGGACAGACTACGAGCAGTACTTC	CASSSGTDYEQYF
TRBJ1-2	TRBV6-5	TRBD1	-	TGTGCCAGCAGCAGAACAGGGGGACTTAACTATGGCTACACCTTC	CASSRTGGLNYGYTF
TRBJ1-5	TRBV23-1	TRBD1	-	TGCGCCAGCAGCCCCATTGCACCGGGACAGGGCGTCCGAATGGCGAATCAGCCCCAGCATTTT	CASSPIAPGQGVRMANQPQHF
TRBJ2-7	TRBV2	-	-	TGTGCCAGCAGTAACCCAGGACAGCGTGGGGCACTATACGAGCAGTACTTC	CASSNPGQRGALYEQYF
TRBJ1-3	TRBV28	-	-	TGTGCCAGCAGTCCGGACCCGGGAGCGTTCGGAAACACCATATATTTT	CASSPDPGAFGNTIYF
TRBJ1-6	TRBV28	-	-	TGTGCCAGCAGATCAGGTCTTATGATGGTCTCACCCCTCCACTTT	CASRSGLMMVSPLHF
TRBJ2-3	TRBV5-1	-	-	TGCGCCAGCAGCCTTTTACAGAAAACCGACACAGATACGCAGTATTTT	CASSLLQKTDTDTQYF
TRBJ2-2	TRBV2	TRBD2	-	TGTGCCAGCAGTGAAATCGGGACTAGTAGGTCCGGGGAGCTGTTTTTT	CASSEIGTSRSGELFF
TRBJ1-1	TRBV6-5	-	-	TGTGCCAGCAGCCAACCGGGTCCAACTTTCTTT	CASSQPGPTFF
TRBJ2-5	TRBV11-2	-	-	TGTGCCAGCAGTCCAGACAGGATCCTGAGGGAGACCCAGTACTTC	CASSPDRILRETQYF
TRBJ2-6	TRBV28	-	-	TGTGCCAGCAGTTTTCGGGGGAGCTCTGGGGCCAACGGCCTGACTTTC	CASSFRGSSGANGLTF
TRBJ2-7	TRBV19	-	-	TGTGCCAGTAGTCGATATAACACAGGGACCCTCGCCTACGAGCAGTACTTC	CASSRYNTGTLAYEQYF
TRBJ1-6	TRBV4-3	-	-	TGCGCCAGCAGCCAAGATAGTGGCGGGTCTGCTTCACCCCTCCACTTT	CASSQDSGGSASPLHF
TRBJ1-3	TRBV28	TRBD1	-	TGTGCCAGCAGTCCACGACAGGGTAAGAGCTCTGGAAACACCATATATTTT	CASSPRQGKSSGNTIYF
TRBJ1-1	TRBV6-1	TRBD1	-	TGTGCCACAGGGGGCGCGACTGAAGCTTTCTTT	CATGGATEAFF
TRBJ2-3	TRBV27	TRBD2	-	TGTGCCACCCTCCGGGGGGGAGAGCGCACAGATACGCAGTATTTT	CATLRGGERTDTQYF
TRBJ2-7	TRBV27	TRBD1	-	TGTGCCAGCAGCCCACGGGACAGGGCTTTCTACGAGCAGTACTTC	CASSPRDRAFYEQYF
TRBJ2-3	TRBV9	TRBD1	once	TGTGCCAGCAGCGTAGCTACTGGACAGGGCGCCGCGGATACGCAGTATTTT	CASSVATGQGAADTQYF
TRBJ2-7	TRBV29-1	TRBD2	-	TGCAGCGTTCGGAGGCTAGCGGGAGGGCAGGGGGACGAGCAGTACTTC	CSVRRLAGGQGDEQYF
TRBJ2-2	TRBV7-9	-	-	TGTTCCAGCAGCTTATACTATTTAGCACACACCGGGGAGCTGTTTTTT	CSSSLYYLAHTGELFF
TRBJ2-5	TRBV6-1	-	once	TGTGCCAGCAGTGGGGCGAACAGGGTCCAGACCCAGTACTTC	CASSGANRVQTQYF
TRBJ2-7	TRBV28	-	-	TGTGCCAGCAGTTTGGGCCCCTTCGGCTACGAGCAGTACTTC	CASSLGPFGYEQYF
TRBJ1-1	TRBV7-2	-	-	TGTGCCAGCAGCTTAACAGGGTGGAACACTGAAGCTTTCTTT	CASSLTGWNTEAFF
TRBJ2-7	TRBV4-3	TRBD2	-	TGCGCCAGCAGCCAAGGGGGAGCGGGAGTCTACGAGCAGTACTTC	CASSQGGAGVYEQYF
TRBJ2-5	TRBV6-1	-	-	TGTGCCAGCATTGTTGGCAGGGGAGTCCAAGAGACCCAGTACTTC	CASIVGRGVQETQYF
TRBJ2-3	TRBV19	TRBD2	-	TGTGCCAGTAGGGATAGCGGGAGGAGGTTGACAGATACGCAGTATTTT	CASRDSGRRLTDTQYF
TRBJ2-1	TRBV2	TRBD2	-	TGTGCCAACGCGGGGGTTGCGTCGTCAAATGAGCAGTTCTTC	CANAGVASSNEQFF
TRBJ2-7	TRBV28	TRBD1	-	TGTGCCACCCAACCGGGACAGGTGATATACGAGCAGTACTTC	CATQPGQVIYEQYF
TRBJ2-7	TRBV5-1	-	-	TGCGCCAGCAGCTTTAAATCGGGGGTTGGAGGCGTAGCGGCAACTTCCTACGAGCAGTACTTC	CASSFKSGVGGVAATSYEQYF
TRBJ1-2	TRBV19	TRBD1	-	TGTGCCAGTAAAGAGGGGACAGACTATGGCTACACCTTC	CASKEGTDYGYTF
TRBJ2-3	TRBV9	TRBD1	once	TGTGCCAGCAGCGCTTCCCGACAGGGGGGTGTTACGCAGTATTTT	CASSASRQGGVTQYF
TRBJ1-5	TRBV5-6	-	-	TGTGCCAGCAGCTTAAGAAACGGGGTTCAGCCCCAGCATTTT	CASSLRNGVQPQHF